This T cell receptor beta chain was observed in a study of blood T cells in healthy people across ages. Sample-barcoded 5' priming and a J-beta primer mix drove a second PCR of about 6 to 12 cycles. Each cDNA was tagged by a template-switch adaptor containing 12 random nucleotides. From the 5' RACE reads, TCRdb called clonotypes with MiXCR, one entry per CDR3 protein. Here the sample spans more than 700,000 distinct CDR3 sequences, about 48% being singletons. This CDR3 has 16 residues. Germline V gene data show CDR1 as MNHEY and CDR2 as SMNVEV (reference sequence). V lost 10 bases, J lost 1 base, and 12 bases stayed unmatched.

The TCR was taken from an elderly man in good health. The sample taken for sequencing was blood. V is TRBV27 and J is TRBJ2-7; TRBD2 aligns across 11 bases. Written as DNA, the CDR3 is TGTGCCATCAGCCGAGTTCTAGCGGGAGGATCCTACGAGCAGTACTTC. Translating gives CAISRVLAGGSYEQYF.